This T cell receptor beta chain is drawn from a study of blood T cell repertoires in COVID-19. Study at large: Whether acute or convalescent, the COVID-19 samples came from the United States, Italy and Spain. PBMCs, B-cell-depleted T cells, or T cells were the source of the cDNA or gDNA that made up the material.

Original analysis: Amplification with reference gene primers provided the estimates of nucleated cell counts. Profiling relied on immunoSEQ multiplex PCR, and the TCRdb table lists in-frame clones only, not all of them. V and J calls plus clone size are reproduced from that table; the DNA served to infer D and trimming. The table shows tens of thousands of clones, with approximately 80% occurring only once. The V end was cut by 4 bases, the J end by 5 bases, with 24 bases between. From germline, CDR1 is SGHTA and CDR2 FQGNSA. This CDR3 has 18 amino acids. This clonotype was obtained from a man aged 45-60 years with active or convalescent COVID-19. Specimen: peripheral blood. The chain carries TRBV7-2 and TRBJ2-1; D perhaps matches TRBD2 (7 bases). CDR3 in amino acids: CASSSGLRRGPLNNEQFF. The CDR3 nucleotides are TGTGCCAGCAGCTCTGGGTTAAGGCGGGGGCCTCTAAACAATGAGCAGTTCTTC.